A single T cell receptor (beta chain) is shown here with its context. These data originate in a study of cytomegalovirus exposure and HLA in healthy donors. The PCR made use of 60 Vbeta and 13 Jbeta primers. Sequenced by immunoSEQ multiplex PCR; TCRdb stores in-frame clones only, minus some. This sample has more than 150,000 clones, with 77% found just once. V lost 2 bases to trimming and J lost 3 bases, with 14 bases between them. CDR3 size: 15 residues. The germline gives CDR1 MNHNS, CDR2 SASEGT. This clonotype was sampled from a man between 18 and 35 years old in good health and CMV-seronegative. The rearrangement joins TRBV6-1 to TRBJ2-7; D unclear. Material: PBMCs. The CDR3: CASSEYGMADYEQYF. Here the CDR3 DNA reads TGTGCCAGCAGTGAATACGGAATGGCGGACTACGAGCAGTACTTC.